One and the same sample provided the 4 T cell receptor beta chains below, sequenced in a study of Graves' ophthalmopathy and Graves' hyperthyroidism. Amplified material comprised TCR beta CDR3 regions derived from RNA transcripts. The first round was an RT-PCR with HTBI primers, and the second round was a multiplex PCR. TCRdb recomputed calls from the multiplex PCR reads with MiXCR, one row per CDR3 protein. The sample comprises about 410,000 distinct CDR3 sequences, 15% to 20% of which are singletons, and roughly 1.4% rests with the top ten. Source material: peripheral blood. The source of these receptors is a woman younger than 35 with Graves' ophthalmopathy.

This clonotype was found many times. This chain connects TRBV7-6 to TRBJ1-2, with TRBD1 as a possible D gene (6 bases). V gave up 5 bases and J gave up 3 bases, with 22 bases separating them. In germline, CDR1 is SGHVS, CDR2 FNYEAQ. The CDR3 length is 17 residues. CDR3 sequence (DNA): TGTGCCAGCAGCGCCCTCTTAAACAGGGTTGATGACTATGGCTACACCTTC. This sequence encodes CASSALLNRVDDYGYTF. Based on the CDR3 plus reference TRBV7-6 and TRBJ1-2, the full variable domain is GAGVSQSPRYKVTKRGQDVALRCDPISGHVSLYWYRQALGQGPEFLTYFNYEAQQDKSGLPNDRFSAERPEGSISTLTIQRTEQRDSAMYRCASSALLNRVDDYGYTFGSGTRLTVV.

In its sample, this clonotype was seen many times. This may be a read error, as it is one base from a much larger clone. The V and J genes are TRBV10-1 and TRBJ2-2; a weak D match, TRBD1 (5 bases). V was pared by 5 bases and J by 7 bases, with 11 bases between. Germline CDR1 is WNHNN and CDR2 is SYGVQD (reference sequence). This CDR3 spans 13 amino acids. CDR3 bases: TGCGCCAGCAGTCGGACAATTGACGGGGAGCTGTTTTTT. This encodes CASSRTIDGELFF.

This clonotype was detected many times. This chain joins TRBV29-1 and TRBJ1-1, with D unclear. CDR1 is SQVTM, CDR2 ANQGSEA, per germline. CDR3 size: 11 residues. The V gene lost 3 bases and the J gene lost 3 bases, with 5 bases spanning the gap. CDR3 coding DNA: TGCAGCGTTGACCGGGACACTGAAGCTTTCTTT. Encoded protein: CSVDRDTEAFF.

This clonotype showed up many times. The V and J genes are TRBV20-1 and TRBJ1-5; D gene uncertain. This CDR3 is 17 amino acids long. Germline values: CDR1 DFQATT, CDR2 SNEGSKA (reference sequence). Trimming stripped 1 base from V and 0 bases from J, with 16 bases between. CDR3 loop: CSARGWLLSSSNQPQHF. The CDR3 region has the DNA TGCAGTGCTAGAGGGTGGCTGCTTAGCTCTAGCAATCAGCCCCAGCATTTT.